The 32 T cell receptor beta chains below all came from one sample that was sequenced in a study of blood T cell repertoires in COVID-19. The data were produced by immunoSEQ multiplex PCR, yet TCRdb's version contains in-frame clones alone and is incomplete. The sample carries about 150,000 clones, approximately 88% recorded once. The sequencing sample was made of PBMCs or T cells enriched from blood (not recorded which). Receptors were obtained from a man aged 70-80 years who had been exposed to COVID-19.

The chain couples TRBV7-2 to TRBJ1-5; 11 bases fit TRBD1. Germline CDR1 SGHTA, CDR2 FQGNSA. The junction had 6 bases not matched to a gene; V was cut back by 1 base and J by 7 bases. The CDR3 runs 16 residues. CDR3 DNA: TGTGCCAGCAGCTTAGAAGGGACAGGGGGGAAACAGCCCCAGCATTTT. Protein sequence: CASSLEGTGGKQPQHF.

V usage is TRBV4-1 and J usage is TRBJ1-1; D not resolved. Trimming shortened V by 5 bases and J by 2 bases, and 9 bases separated the two germline ends. The CDR3 is 13 amino acids. From germline, CDR1 is MGHRA and CDR2 YSYEKL. The chain's CDR3 is CASSSRINTEAFF. For the CDR3, the DNA is TGCGCCAGCAGCTCGAGAATAAACACTGAAGCTTTCTTT.

This chain uses TRBV27 with TRBJ2-7; 11 bases agree with TRBD2. The CDR3 is 15 residues long. Looked up from germline, CDR1 is MNHEY and CDR2 is SMNVEV (reference sequence). V gave up 6 bases and J gave up 1 base; unmatched junction bases: 5. CDR3 in amino acids: CASRILAGDSYEQYF. The CDR3 DNA is TGTGCCAGCAGAATACTAGCGGGAGATTCCTACGAGCAGTACTTC.

J is TRBJ1-1 and V is TRBV3-1 (or the pseudogene TRBV3-2); the D gene is possibly TRBD1 (5 bases). The V end lost 0 bases, the J end lost 4 bases, and 24 bases lay between the germline ends. Germline assignment: CDR1 LGHDT and CDR2 YNNKEL (reference sequence). The length of the CDR3 is 19 residues. For the CDR3, the DNA is TGTGCCAGCAGCCAAGAAGCTAAGTCTAAGTTGGGGGGTAGCACTGAAGCTTTCTTT. Protein: CASSQEAKSKLGGSTEAFF.

The rearrangement links TRBV9 to TRBJ2-7, with 7 bases lining up with TRBD2. V dropped 4 bases and J dropped 2; count of bases not matched to a gene: 9. This CDR3 region has 15 residues. Germline loops: CDR1 SGDLS, CDR2 YYNGEE. In DNA, the CDR3 is TGTGCCAGCAGCTCCGAGCGGGGCACTACCTACGAGCAGTACTTC. Encoded protein: CASSSERGTTYEQYF.

The chain has TRBV27 and TRBJ2-5, with 7 bases matching TRBD2. The V segment lost 6 bases and the J segment 3 bases; nucleotides outside the gene matches: 7. The CDR3 runs 14 residues. Germline V gives CDR1 MNHEY, CDR2 SMNVEV (reference sequence). The CDR3 protein is CASSLLGGEETQYF. DNA of the CDR3: TGTGCCAGCAGCCTTCTTGGGGGGGAAGAGACCCAGTACTTC.

The chain carries TRBV5-8 and TRBJ1-1; tentative D call: TRBD1 (6 bases). Germline V gene lookup returns CDR1 SGHTS and CDR2 YDEGEE. The CDR3 spans 11 residues. The V and J ends lost 4 bases and 11 bases respectively, with 12 bases between them. The CDR3 here is CASSSRDKAFF. The CDR3 DNA sequence: TGTGCCAGCAGCAGCCGGGACAAGGCTTTCTTT. Full variable domain (remainder filled in from reference TRBV5-8 and TRBJ1-1): EAGVTQSPTHLIKTRGQQATLRCSPISGHTSVYWYQQALGLGLQFLLWYDEGEERNRGNFPPRFSGRQFPNYSSELNVNALELEDSALYLCASSSRDKAFFGQGTRLTVV.

The rearrangement joins TRBV6-2 or TRBV6-3 to TRBJ1-5; D is ambiguous. CDR1 and CDR2 (germline): MNHEY, SVGEGT. The CDR3 extends over 15 amino acids. V shed 6 bases and J shed 1 base, with 13 bases lying between them. Written as DNA, the CDR3 is TGTGCCAGCAGCCCGACACGGAGGAGCAATCAGCCCCAGCATTTT. This gives the protein CASSPTRRSNQPQHF.

The V gene is TRBV30, the J gene TRBJ1-1; 10 nucleotides agree with TRBD1. From germline, CDR1 is GTSNPN and CDR2 SVGIG (reference sequence). This CDR3 has 16 residues. V was pared by 1 base and J by 3 bases, with 8 bases of the junction left unmatched. The CDR3 sequence: CAWSATRTGGDTEAFF. In DNA form, the CDR3 reads TGTGCCTGGAGTGCGACTAGGACAGGGGGGGACACTGAAGCTTTCTTT. Looking up the rest from reference TRBV30 and TRBJ1-1 gives the full variable domain: SQTIHQWPATLVQPVGSPLSLECTVEGTSNPNLYWYRQAAGRGLQLLFYSVGIGQISSEVPQNLSASRPQDRQFILSSKKLLLSDSGFYLCAWSATRTGGDTEAFFGQGTRLTVV.

This clone appeared many times. The chain has TRBV4-1 and TRBJ2-1, with TRBD1 identical over 7 bases. Germline trimming cut 7 bases from V and 5 bases from J; bases unmatched to any gene: 8. Germline CDR1 reads MGHRA; CDR2 reads YSYEKL. This CDR3 has 14 residues. CDR3 DNA: TGCGCCAGCAACAGAGGGGGCAAAGACAATGAGCAGTTCTTC. Its protein product is CASNRGGKDNEQFF.

The chain carries TRBV5-1 and TRBJ1-2, with TRBD1 matching 8 bases. CDR1 is SGHRS and CDR2 is YFSETQ in the germline V gene. V dropped 2 bases and J dropped 3; count of bases not matched to a gene: 3. The CDR3 totals 14 residues. The CDR3 region has the DNA TGCGCCAGCAGCTTTAAGGGACAGGACTATGGCTACACCTTC. This codes for CASSFKGQDYGYTF.

This clone turned up a few times. The V and J genes are TRBV10-3 and TRBJ1-6; TRBD1 is a possible D gene (6 bases). The CDR3 sequence is 14 residues long. Germline CDR1 reads ENHRY; CDR2 reads SYGVKD. The V gene lost 6 bases and the J gene lost 5 bases, with 11 bases spanning the gap. In DNA form, the CDR3 reads TGTGCCATCAGCCCCGGGACAAATAATTCACCCCTCCACTTT. It yields the protein CAISPGTNNSPLHF.

This sequence joins TRBV3-1 (or the pseudogene TRBV3-2) and TRBJ2-7, with D unclear. CDR3 size: 14 residues. The germline gives CDR1 LGHDT, CDR2 YNNKEL (reference sequence). Between the trimmed V and J ends, which lost 3 bases and 1 base, there was a span of 10 bases. The CDR3 sequence: CASSQTPGSYEQYF. CDR3 in DNA: TGTGCCAGCAGCCAGACCCCGGGTTCCTACGAGCAGTACTTC.

The chain employs TRBV6-1 and TRBJ1-5, with D perhaps TRBD1 (6 bases). CDR1 is MNHNS, CDR2 SASEGT, per germline. This CDR3 region has 12 residues. Trimming took 1 base from V and 16 from J, leaving 14 bases between them. CDR3 residues: CASSEVDRKCHF. DNA of the CDR3: TGTGCCAGCAGTGAAGTCGACAGGAAATGTCATTTT.

The V gene is TRBV19, the J gene TRBJ2-2, with D possibly TRBD1 on 6 matching bases. CDR3 size: 15 residues. V lost 1 base and J 2 bases, leaving 8 bases between the germline ends. Germline lookup yields CDR1 LNHDA and CDR2 SQIVND (reference sequence). CDR3 nucleotide sequence: TGTGCCAGTAGTATAGGGACAGTTAACACCGGGGAGCTGTTTTTT. Translation: CASSIGTVNTGELFF.

V is TRBV4-3 and J is TRBJ1-4; D perhaps matches TRBD1 (6 bases). The V gene's germline CDR1 is LGHNA and CDR2 YSLEER. V gave up 4 bases and J gave up 7 bases, with 16 bases separating them. CDR3 length equals 15 residues. DNA of the CDR3: TGCGCCAGCAGCCCAGAAGGGGGGGCTCGTGAAAAACTGTTTTTT. It is translated as CASSPEGGAREKLFF.

The chain recombines TRBV20-1 with TRBJ1-1, with unresolved D. This CDR3 has 16 residues. The germline V gene has CDR1 DFQATT and CDR2 SNEGSKA (reference sequence). V dropped 3 bases and J dropped 0 bases, with 17 bases sitting between them. The CDR3 here is CSASKGSGYMNTEAFF. The CDR3 DNA reads as TGCAGTGCTAGTAAAGGGTCGGGGTACATGAACACTGAAGCTTTCTTT.

The chain combines TRBV5-1 with TRBJ2-1; TRBD2 agrees at 10 bases. CDR3 length: 17 residues. CDR1 SGHRS and CDR2 YFSETQ come from the germline V gene. Trimming cost V 4 bases and J 9 bases; bases outside gene matches: 16. This CDR3 reads CASSPAGLAGAPGEQFF. The CDR3 region has the DNA TGCGCCAGCAGCCCGGCGGGGCTAGCGGGGGCCCCCGGTGAGCAGTTCTTC.

The V call is TRBV9, the J call TRBJ2-7; 8 bases line up with TRBD1. The CDR3 is 16 amino acids. Unmatched junction bases numbered 11, after V lost 1 base and J lost 5 bases. Germline assignment: CDR1 SGDLS and CDR2 YYNGEE. CDR3 DNA sequence: TGTGCCAGCAGCGTACTAGGAGGACAGGGATGGGACGAGCAGTACTTC. Its protein product is CASSVLGGQGWDEQYF.

The chain's CDR3 is CSVEVYPRGTGAYNEQFF. CDR3 DNA: TGCAGCGTTGAAGTTTACCCCCGGGGGACAGGGGCATACAATGAGCAGTTCTTC. The genes are TRBV29-1 and TRBJ2-1; TRBD1 agrees at 10 bases. The trim removed 1 base at V and 4 bases at J, leaving 13 bases unmatched. The CDR3 covers 18 residues. CDR1 and CDR2 (germline): SQVTM, ANQGSEA.

Only one count was recorded for this clone. This chain uses TRBV6-6 with TRBJ1-1; 7 positions match TRBD1. The CDR3 sequence is 13 residues long. The germline CDR1 and CDR2 sequences are MNHNY and SVGAGI (reference sequence). V lost 7 bases and J lost 8; bases outside the gene matches: 10. The CDR3 nucleotides read TGTGCCAGCAAAACTTTACAGGGGAGAGAAGCTTTCTTT. Its translation: CASKTLQGREAFF.

The chain couples TRBV30 to TRBJ1-6, with TRBD1 matching 10 bases. The V gene's germline CDR1 is GTSNPN and CDR2 SVGIG (reference sequence). The CDR3 is 15 amino acids. The ends lost 1 base at V and 5 bases at J; junction bases unmatched: 2. The CDR3 coding sequence is TGTGCCTGGAGTGGGGGACAGGGGCATAATTCACCCCTCCACTTT. Protein product: CAWSGGQGHNSPLHF.

The genes are TRBV7-2 and TRBJ2-3, with 8 bases matching TRBD2. CDR1 and CDR2 (germline): SGHTA, FQGNSA. Germline trimming cut 5 bases from V and 2 bases from J; bases unmatched to any gene: 6. The CDR3 runs to 15 residues. CDR3 loop: CASSTGGVSTDTQYF. The CDR3 coding sequence is TGTGCCAGCAGCACCGGGGGGGTTTCCACAGATACGCAGTATTTT.

The chain links TRBV3-1 (or the pseudogene TRBV3-2) to TRBJ1-2; the D gene is possibly TRBD1 (5 bases). Trimming took 2 bases from V and 7 from J, leaving 14 bases between them. The CDR3 contains 14 residues. Germline V CDR1 and CDR2: LGHDT, YNNKEL (reference sequence). In nucleotides, the CDR3 is TGTGCCAGCAGCCAAACAGGTGGTGGCGGTGGCTACACCTTC. Its protein product is CASSQTGGGGGYTF.

V usage is TRBV10-1 and J usage is TRBJ1-5; the match to TRBD1 covers 9 bases. After removal of 6 bases from V and 6 bases from J, the junction contained 6 bases not matched to a gene. The CDR3 runs 14 residues. The germline V gene encodes CDR1 WNHNN and CDR2 SYGVQD (reference sequence). CDR3 in amino acids: CASSVQGASQPQHF. The CDR3 DNA reads TGCGCCAGCAGCGTACAGGGGGCGAGTCAGCCCCAGCATTTT.

The CDR3 here is CASSSDREYGELFF. DNA for the CDR3: TGTGCCAGCAGTTCCGACAGGGAGTACGGGGAGCTGTTTTTT. The V and J genes are TRBV5-4 and TRBJ2-2; the match to TRBD1 covers 7 bases. Germline assignment: CDR1 SGHNT and CDR2 YYREEE (reference sequence). J lost 7 bases, V lost 5 bases, and 8 bases had no gene match. This CDR3 spans 14 amino acids.

J is TRBJ1-5 and V is TRBV6-2 or TRBV6-3; D not certain. CDR1 and CDR2 (germline): MNHEY, SVGEGT. Trimming stripped 1 base from V and 0 bases from J, with 13 bases between. This CDR3 contains 17 residues. The CDR3, as DNA: TGTGCCAGCAGTTACTATATACAGAACGATAGCAATCAGCCCCAGCATTTT. It encodes CASSYYIQNDSNQPQHF.

This clone was seen more than once but under ten times. The CDR3: CASTGLAGNEQYF. The CDR3 DNA is TGTGCCAGCACTGGACTAGCGGGAAACGAGCAGTACTTC. The chain carries TRBV2 and TRBJ2-7; TRBD2 matches 12 bases. Germline V gene sequence: CDR1 SNHLY, CDR2 FYNNEI. The CDR3 runs 13 residues. V gave up 7 bases and J gave up 5 bases; unmatched junction bases: 3.

The J gene is TRBJ1-5, the V gene TRBV15; TRBD1 aligns across 9 bases. Trimming removed 4 bases from V and 3 bases from J; junction bases left unmatched: 7. In germline, CDR1 is LNHNV, CDR2 YYDKDF (reference sequence). This CDR3 has 16 amino acids. CDR3 sequence (DNA): TGTGCCACCAGCACTCACCGGGACAGGGTCAATCAGCCCCAGCATTTT. It translates to CATSTHRDRVNQPQHF.

DNA of the CDR3: TGTGCCAGCAGTCCCCAGGGGGACGGCTACACCTTC. Its translation is CASSPQGDGYTF. The rearrangement joins TRBV27 to TRBJ1-2; 7 bases line up with TRBD1. The CDR3 has 12 residues. Germline trimming cut 5 bases from V and 8 bases from J; bases unmatched to any gene: 5. The germline gives CDR1 MNHEY, CDR2 SMNVEV (reference sequence).

The chain uses TRBV7-2 and TRBJ2-1; the match to TRBD1 covers 11 bases. Unmatched junction bases numbered 7, after V lost 3 bases and J lost 9 bases. The CDR3 has 15 amino acids. Germline assignment: CDR1 SGHTA and CDR2 FQGNSA. CDR3 sequence (DNA): TGTGCCAGCAGCTTCGGACAGGGGGCTAATTCTGAGCAGTTCTTC. It is translated as CASSFGQGANSEQFF. Looking up the rest from reference TRBV7-2 and TRBJ2-1 gives the full variable domain: GAGVSQSPSNKVTEKGKDVELRCDPISGHTALYWYRQSLGQGLEFLIYFQGNSAPDKSGLPSDRFSAERTGGSVSTLTIQRTQQEDSAVYLCASSFGQGANSEQFFGPGTRLTVL.

The chain links TRBV28 to TRBJ1-1, with D possibly matching TRBD1 (5 bases). Germline V CDR1 and CDR2: MDHEN, SYDVKM. The V end was cut by 2 bases, the J end by 2 bases, with 12 bases between. The CDR3 extends over 15 amino acids. In nucleotides, the CDR3 is TGTGCCAGCAGTTTAGCGCGGGGGGTAAACACTGAAGCTTTCTTT. The encoded protein is CASSLARGVNTEAFF.